The rows below give T cell receptor beta chains drawn from one sample of a study of early T cells in non-severe SARS-CoV-2 infection. MiXCR, applied by TCRdb to the 5' RACE reads, yields one record per CDR3 protein. The sample consists of approximately 70,000 distinct CDR3 sequences, 10% to 15% of them appearing once. The sample taken for sequencing was whole blood. The receptor set was obtained from an adult who was a healthcare worker with PCR-confirmed SARS-CoV-2 infection or an uninfected control (not recorded which). Each CDR3 is given with its conserved first and last residue. Each record gives: V gene, J gene, CDR3 protein.

TRBV6-5	TRBJ2-1	CASSYRSRGVSYNEQFF
TRBV7-9	TRBJ2-2	CASSRRTSDGELFF
TRBV24-1	TRBJ1-5	CATRSSGANQPQHF
TRBV27	TRBJ2-5	CASSLYGPKETQYF
TRBV29-1	TRBJ2-4	CSVEGRSGIQYF
TRBV3-1	TRBJ2-4	CASSQDLHGKNIQYF
TRBV6-2/TRBV6-3	TRBJ2-1	CASTEGGLEQFF
TRBV11-2	TRBJ2-3	CASSLTEDTDTQYF
TRBV2	TRBJ1-2	CASSGESYGYTF
TRBV12-3/TRBV12-4	TRBJ1-2	CASSFNVGYYGYTF
TRBV5-1	TRBJ2-2	CASSSALVQNTGELFF
TRBV21-1	TRBJ2-1	CASSKNPSGGNEQFF
TRBV24-1	TRBJ2-1	CATSDSTSSTPSNEQFF
TRBV18	TRBJ2-7	CASSPPGAGRNEQYF
TRBV5-1	TRBJ2-2	CASSDLLAGAGTGELFF
TRBV13	TRBJ2-4	CASSLMLAKNIQYF
TRBV19	TRBJ2-3	CASSWGIETDTQYF
TRBV7-7	TRBJ1-3	CASSLNSGNTIYF
TRBV10-3	TRBJ2-2	CAVGPGGLNTGELFF
TRBV29-1	TRBJ2-3	CSVGPDTQYF
TRBV29-1	TRBJ2-5	CSVEGPRLVLYQETQYF
TRBV3-1	TRBJ2-7	CASSQGTSGAYEQYF
TRBV7-8	TRBJ1-1	CASSLAYRGLGTEAFF
TRBV7-8	TRBJ2-7	CASSFLHTGNYEQYF
TRBV7-2	TRBJ2-2	CASMRQVQGHTGELFF
TRBV12-3/TRBV12-4	TRBJ1-4	CASSATGRNEKLFF
TRBV5-1	TRBJ2-1	CASSLEGGAYNEQFF
TRBV10-3	TRBJ2-2	CAISESLAKNTGELFF
TRBV5-1	TRBJ2-3	CASSLVKGGTDTQYF
TRBV7-9	TRBJ2-3	CASSLGMLAGGDTQYF
TRBV30	TRBJ1-2	CAWNGYTF
TRBV6-5	TRBJ2-1	CASSYSRAGGNNEQFF
TRBV12-3/TRBV12-4	TRBJ1-1	CASRLLGLHF
TRBV10-3	TRBJ1-5	CATRTGVDNQPQHF
TRBV6-2/TRBV6-3	TRBJ2-2	CASSQGPAVLFF
TRBV7-7	TRBJ1-1	CASSQNKNTEAFF
TRBV20-1	TRBJ1-2	CSALGQGYSYGYTF
TRBV14	TRBJ2-1	CASSQDLGLSSYNEQFF
TRBV5-6	TRBJ2-1	CASSRTGGGNEQFF
TRBV29-1	TRBJ2-5	CSVERTTQETQYF
TRBV5-4	TRBJ2-5	CASSRDAGQQETQYF
TRBV19	TRBJ1-2	CASSISVYGYTF
TRBV3-1	TRBJ1-5	CASSQGTGRNQPQHF
TRBV6-2/TRBV6-3	TRBJ2-1	CASSRGSSYNEQFF
TRBV11-2	TRBJ1-5	CASSRDRGLGQPQHF
TRBV7-2	TRBJ2-5	CASTEGGETQYF
TRBV7-9	TRBJ1-2	CASSLTGFGYTF
TRBV6-1	TRBJ1-6	CASSGGDTSGSPLHF
TRBV12-3/TRBV12-4	TRBJ1-5	CASRVYSNQPQHF